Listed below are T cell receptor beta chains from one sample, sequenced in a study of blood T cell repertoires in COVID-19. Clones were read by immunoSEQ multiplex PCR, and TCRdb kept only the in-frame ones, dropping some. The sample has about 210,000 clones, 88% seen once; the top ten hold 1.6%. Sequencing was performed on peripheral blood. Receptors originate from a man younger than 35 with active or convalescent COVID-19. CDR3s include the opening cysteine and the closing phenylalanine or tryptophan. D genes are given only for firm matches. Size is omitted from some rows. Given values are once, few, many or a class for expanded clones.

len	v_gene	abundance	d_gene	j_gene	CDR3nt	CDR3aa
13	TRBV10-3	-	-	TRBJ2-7	TGTGCCATCAGTGCGGGTGCGGAGGACGAGCAGTACTTC	CAISAGAEDEQYF
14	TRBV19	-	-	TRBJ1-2	TGTGCCAGTAGTATAAGGAGTTCTAACTATGGCTACACCTTC	CASSIRSSNYGYTF
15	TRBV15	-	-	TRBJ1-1	TGTGCCACCAGCAGAGATATCGGGGTATCCCATGAAGCTTTCTTT	CATSRDIGVSHEAFF
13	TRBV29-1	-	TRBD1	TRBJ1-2	TGCAGCGTTCATAGGGGGCTGGACTATGGCTACACCTTC	CSVHRGLDYGYTF
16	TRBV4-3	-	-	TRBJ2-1	TGCGCCAGCAGCCAAGATCGGGAAGGCCCCTACAATGAGCAGTTCTTC	CASSQDREGPYNEQFF
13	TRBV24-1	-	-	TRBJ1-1	TGTGCCACGAGGGTATCCGGGTCCATGAAAGCTTTCTTT	CATRVSGSMKAFF
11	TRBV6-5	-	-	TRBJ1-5	TGTGCCAGCAGCCATAATCAGCCCCAGCATTTT	CASSHNQPQHF
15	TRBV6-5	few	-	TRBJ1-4	TGTGCCAGCAGGGGGCTGACGTCACAAAATGAAAAACTGTTTTTT	CASRGLTSQNEKLFF
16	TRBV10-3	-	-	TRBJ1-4	TGTGCCATCAGTGAGTCGATTGGGAGGCCTAATGAAAAACTGTTTTTT	CAISESIGRPNEKLFF
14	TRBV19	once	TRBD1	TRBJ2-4	TGTGCCAGTAGTAACCAACAGGGGGTGGGCATTCAGTACTTC	CASSNQQGVGIQYF
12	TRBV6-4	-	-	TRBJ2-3	TGTGCCAGCAGTGACCACACAGATACGCAGTATTTT	CASSDHTDTQYF
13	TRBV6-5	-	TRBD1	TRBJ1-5	TGTGCCAGCAGTCAGGAGGACAGGCGGCCCCAGCATTTT	CASSQEDRRPQHF
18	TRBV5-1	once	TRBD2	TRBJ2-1	TGCGCCAGCAGCTTGGGGACTAGCGGGAGGAGCTCCTACAATGAGCAGTTCTTC	CASSLGTSGRSSYNEQFF
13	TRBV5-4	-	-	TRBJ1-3	TGTGCCAGCAGCCCCCACTCTGGAAACACCATATATTTT	CASSPHSGNTIYF
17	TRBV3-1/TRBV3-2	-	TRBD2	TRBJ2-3	TGTGCCAGCAGCCAAGGCCGCCTAGCGGGGGGGCTAAATACGCAGTATTTT	CASSQGRLAGGLNTQYF
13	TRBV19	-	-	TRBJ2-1	TGTGCCAGCGGGAGCGGCCCCTACAATGAGCAGTTCTTC	CASGSGPYNEQFF
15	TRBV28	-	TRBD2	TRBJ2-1	TGTGCCAGCAGTTCAGCGGGAGGGAACTACAATGAGCAGTTCTTC	CASSSAGGNYNEQFF
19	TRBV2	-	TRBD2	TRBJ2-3	TGTGCCAGCAGTGAAGGTCCTACTAGCGGGAGGGCTAGCACAGATACGCAGTATTTT	CASSEGPTSGRASTDTQYF
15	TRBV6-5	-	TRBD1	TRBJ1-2	TGTGCCAGCACCAGGGGGACTGGTGGGGGCTATGGCTACACCTTC	CASTRGTGGGYGYTF
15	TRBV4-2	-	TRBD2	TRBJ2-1	TGTGCCAGCAGCCAAGGGGGCGGGGGTGACAATGAGCAGTTCTTC	CASSQGGGGDNEQFF
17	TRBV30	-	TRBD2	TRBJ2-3	TGTGCCTGGAGAGACATAGCTAGACGGGGGGGCACAGATACGCAGTATTTT	CAWRDIARRGGTDTQYF
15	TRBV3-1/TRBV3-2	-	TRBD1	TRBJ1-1	TGTGCCAGCAGCCAGGCAGGGGGCTTGAACACTGAAGCTTTCTTT	CASSQAGGLNTEAFF
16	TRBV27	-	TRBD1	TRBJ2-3	TGTGCCAGCTATTCTGGGACAGACGAAGGGGGTCATACGCAGTATTTT	CASYSGTDEGGHTQYF
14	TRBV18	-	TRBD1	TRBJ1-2	TGTGCCAGCTCACCACCGACAGGGGACTATGGCTACACCTTC	CASSPPTGDYGYTF
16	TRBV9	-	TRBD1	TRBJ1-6	TGTGCCAGCAGCGTAGGCGCCAGGGGGCAAGGGTCACCCCTCCACTTT	CASSVGARGQGSPLHF
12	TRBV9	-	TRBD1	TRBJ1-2	TGTGCCAGCAGCGTAGACAGGGGAGGCTACACCTTC	CASSVDRGGYTF
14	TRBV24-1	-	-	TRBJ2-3	TGTGCCACAGGTGACAGTACTAGCACAGATACGCAGTATTTT	CATGDSTSTDTQYF
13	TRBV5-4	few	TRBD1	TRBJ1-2	TGTGCCAGCAGCCGGGACAGCAACTATGGCTACACCTTC	CASSRDSNYGYTF
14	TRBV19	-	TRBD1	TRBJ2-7	TGTGCCAGTAGTAGGACAGGGGTATCGAACGAGCAGTACTTC	CASSRTGVSNEQYF
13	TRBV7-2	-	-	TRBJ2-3	TGTGCCAGCAGCGGGAGTATCACAGATACGCAGTATTTT	CASSGSITDTQYF
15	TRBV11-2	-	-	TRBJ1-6	TGTGCCAGCAGCTTAGCTGCAGGGAAGAATTCACCCCTCCACTTT	CASSLAAGKNSPLHF
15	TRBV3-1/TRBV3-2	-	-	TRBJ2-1	TGTGCCAGCAGCCCACTCCATGCCCCGGGGAATGAGCAGTTCTTC	CASSPLHAPGNEQFF
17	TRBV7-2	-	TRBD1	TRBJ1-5	TGTGCCAGCAGCTTAAACCCCAGCAGGGGGCCCAATCAGCCCCAGCATTTT	CASSLNPSRGPNQPQHF
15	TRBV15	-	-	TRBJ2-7	TGTGCCACCAGCAGAGGTCAGGGCGTAGGATACGAGCAGTACTTC	CATSRGQGVGYEQYF
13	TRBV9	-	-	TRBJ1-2	TGTGCCAGTGGTACACCACCTAACTATGGCTACACCTTC	CASGTPPNYGYTF
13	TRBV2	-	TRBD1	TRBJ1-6	TGTGCCAGCAGTGACTCAGGGGGTTCACCCCTCCACTTT	CASSDSGGSPLHF
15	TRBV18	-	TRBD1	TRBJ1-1	TGTGCCAGCTCTCGGGACAGAGACATCAGACTGCGAGCTTTCTTT	CASSRDRDIRLRAFF
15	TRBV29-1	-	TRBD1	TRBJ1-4	TGCAGCGCGCTAGGTCCGGGACAGGCTAATGAAAAACTGTTTTTT	CSALGPGQANEKLFF
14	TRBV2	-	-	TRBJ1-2	TGTGCCAGCAGTGAAGACGGGGGGATCTATGGCTACACCTTC	CASSEDGGIYGYTF
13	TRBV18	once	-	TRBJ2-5	TGTGCCAGCTCGAATACAGGGCAAGAGACCCAGTACTTC	CASSNTGQETQYF
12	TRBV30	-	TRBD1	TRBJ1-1	TGTGCCTGGACGGACAGGGTCACTGAAGCTTTCTTT	CAWTDRVTEAFF
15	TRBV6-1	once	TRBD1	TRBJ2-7	TGTGCCAGCAGTGAAGCCCATGACAGGGGGTACGAGCAGTACTTC	CASSEAHDRGYEQYF
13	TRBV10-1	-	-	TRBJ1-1	TGCGCCAGCAGTGAGTACTCGAACACTGAAGCTTTCTTT	CASSEYSNTEAFF
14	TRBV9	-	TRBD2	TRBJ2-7	TGTGCCAGCAGCGTAAGGGCGGGAGGAGACGAGCAGTACTTC	CASSVRAGGDEQYF
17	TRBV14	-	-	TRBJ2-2	TGTGCCAGCAGCCAAGATAGGAGCTTCTATAACACCGGGGAGCTGTTTTTT	CASSQDRSFYNTGELFF
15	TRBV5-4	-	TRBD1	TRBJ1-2	TGTGCCAGCAGCTTGGAGTTCCAGGGGGGCTATGGCTACACCTTC	CASSLEFQGGYGYTF
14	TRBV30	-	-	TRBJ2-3	TGTGCCTGGAGTGGCAGGGCCAGCACAGATACGCAGTATTTT	CAWSGRASTDTQYF
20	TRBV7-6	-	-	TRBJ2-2	TGTGCCAGCAGCTTATCTACCCCGTTTATATCGGGGGATAACACCGGGGAGCTGTTTTTT	CASSLSTPFISGDNTGELFF
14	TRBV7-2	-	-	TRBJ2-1	TGTGCCAGCAGCTACCGTAGCCTCGACAATGAGCAGTTCTTC	CASSYRSLDNEQFF
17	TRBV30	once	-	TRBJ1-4	TGTGCCTGGAGTGTACGGGGGGGCGCCGGTATTAATGAAAAACTGTTTTTT	CAWSVRGGAGINEKLFF
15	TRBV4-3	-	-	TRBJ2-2	TGCGCCAGCAGCCCAAGGGGGGAGGGTACCGGGGAGCTGTTTTTT	CASSPRGEGTGELFF
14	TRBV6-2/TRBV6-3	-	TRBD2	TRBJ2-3	TGTGCCAGCAGTTATGGGACTAGCGCAGATACGCAGTATTTT	CASSYGTSADTQYF
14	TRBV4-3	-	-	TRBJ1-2	TGCGCCAGCAGCCAGCAAGCAGGGAGGGAAGGCTACACCTTC	CASSQQAGREGYTF
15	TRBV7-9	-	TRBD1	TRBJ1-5	TGTGCCAGCAGCCCGGGACAGGCTGACAATCAGCCCCAGCATTTT	CASSPGQADNQPQHF
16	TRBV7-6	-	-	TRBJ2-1	TGTGCCAGCAGCTTAGTTCCAGGGACATCCTACAATGAGCAGTTCTTC	CASSLVPGTSYNEQFF
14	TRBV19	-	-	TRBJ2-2	TGTGCCAGTACCGGGACATCGAACACCGGGGAGCTGTTTTTT	CASTGTSNTGELFF
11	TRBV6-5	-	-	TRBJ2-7	TGTGCCACCCGACAGACTTACGAGCAGTACTTC	CATRQTYEQYF
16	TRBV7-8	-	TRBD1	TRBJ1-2	TGTGCCAGCAGCTTATACGGTCCAGGGGGCGCAGCTGGCTACACCTTC	CASSLYGPGGAAGYTF
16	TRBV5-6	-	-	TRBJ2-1	TGTGCCAGCAGCTTGGAACGGGGGGCGGATTACAATGAGCAGTTCTTC	CASSLERGADYNEQFF
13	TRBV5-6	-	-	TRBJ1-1	TGTGCCAGCCGCATGACAGGTGGCACTGAAGCTTTCTTT	CASRMTGGTEAFF